This TCR beta chain was recovered during a study of T-cell memory formation after mild COVID-19. In the study overall: Largely, TCR clusters stayed within a single donor. Overall study findings and caveats: Clones contracting over day 15 to 85 were CD4/CD8 balanced, with later expanders leaning CD4+.

TCRdb independently ran MiXCR on the 5' RACE reads; one entry per CDR3 protein. The sample records roughly 110,000 distinct CDR3 sequences, about 18% being singletons. Of note for this clonotype: Its antigen is currently unknown.

Sequencing used PBMCs or a T cell subset sorted from them (not recorded which). The receptor was isolated from an adult woman who had mild COVID-19 (a few samples of this study predate the infection). Cell type and time point are not known.

This CDR3 reads CASSLDRSISRTGELFF. The CDR3 coding sequence is TGTGCCAGCAGCTTAGATCGGAGCATATCCCGCACCGGGGAGCTGTTTTTT. The rearrangement links TRBV11-3 to TRBJ2-2; no reliable D call. This CDR3 is 17 amino acids long. V lost 0 bases and J lost 4, with 15 bases in between. CDR1 SGHNT and CDR2 YENEEA come from the germline V gene.